This T cell receptor (beta chain) emerged from a study of blood T cell repertoires in COVID-19. About the study: Specimens from acute and convalescent COVID-19 originated in the United States, Italy and Spain. PBMCs, B-cell-depleted T cells, or T cells provided the cDNA or gDNA that made up the material.

Trimming at V came to 3 bases and at J to 3 bases, leaving 5 bases not matched to a gene. This CDR3 spans 15 amino acids. From germline, CDR1 is SGHNT and CDR2 YENEEA. In the original processing: From reference gene primer amplification, estimates of nucleated cell counts were derived. Measured with immunoSEQ multiplex PCR; TCRdb has only the in-frame clones, and not every one. The DNA was the basis for D and trimming; V, J and clone size are from that table. The repertoire holds 250,000 to 350,000 clones, with approximately 85% as singletons. The chain carries TRBV11-3 and TRBJ2-3; TRBD2 aligns across 8 bases. Material: peripheral blood. This TCR was recovered from a woman in her 50s with acute or convalescent COVID-19. DNA of the CDR3: TGTGCCAGCAGCTTGGGACTAGTCCAAACAGATACGCAGTATTTT. Translation gives CASSLGLVQTDTQYF.